These T cell receptor beta chains were read from a single sample in a study of OX40 agonist ivuxolimab in advanced cancers. Method: immunoSEQ multiplex PCR; TCRdb's copy keeps in-frame clones and lacks some. Of roughly 81,000 clones listed, over 75% were seen once; the top ten hold around 5.1%. The sample consisted of CD4+ or CD8+ T cells sorted from blood, taken in a trial of the OX40 agonist ivuxolimab. These receptors originate from an adult with an advanced solid tumor such as melanoma, head and neck, liver or kidney cancer. Each CDR3 is given with its conserved first and last residue. D genes are given only for firm matches. Clone sizes are given selectively: once, few, many, or a class where the clone is expanded.

CASSGSGTSYEQYF | TGCGCCAGCAGCGGGTCCGGGACTTCCTACGAGCAGTACTTC | once | TRBJ2-7 | TRBV5-1 | .
CASSLVPRNTGELFF | TGTGCCAGCAGCTTAGTTCCGAGAAACACCGGGGAGCTGTTTTTT | . | TRBJ2-2 | TRBV11-2 | .
CASRGSYRAGDTEAFF | TGTGCCAGCAGAGGGTCCTACAGGGCCGGGGACACTGAAGCTTTCTTT | . | TRBJ1-1 | TRBV2 | .
CAISESLQENYGYTF | TGTGCCATCAGTGAGTCCCTACAGGAAAACTATGGCTACACCTTC | . | TRBJ1-2 | TRBV10-3 | .
CASSRTGGLFIQQYF | TGTGCCAGCAGCCGGACAGGGGGCCTCTTTATTCAGCAGTACTTC | few | TRBJ2-7 | TRBV7-2 | TRBD1
CASSVVSSYNEQFF | TGTGCCAGCAGCGTAGTAAGCTCCTACAATGAGCAGTTCTTC | . | TRBJ2-1 | TRBV9 | .
CASSFALVEQPQHF | TGTGCCAGCAGCTTTGCTTTAGTGGAGCAGCCCCAGCATTTT | few | TRBJ1-5 | TRBV7-2 | .
CASSTLGRINYEQYF | TGTGCCAGTAGTACACTCGGACGGATAAACTACGAGCAGTACTTC | once | TRBJ2-7 | TRBV19 | .
CASSFRELPLHF | TGTGCCAGCAGCTTCCGGGAACTACCCCTCCACTTT | . | TRBJ1-6 | TRBV11-2 | .
CASSLATATGYTF | TGTGCCAGCAGCTTAGCGACAGCGACCGGCTACACCTTC | . | TRBJ1-2 | TRBV7-8 | .
CASRVVPATNEKLFF | TGTGCCAGCAGAGTAGTCCCCGCAACTAATGAAAAACTGTTTTTT | . | TRBJ1-4 | TRBV11-2 | .
CASRGQGLGYEQYF | TGTGCCAGCAGGGGACAGGGACTAGGCTACGAGCAGTACTTC | . | TRBJ2-7 | TRBV5-6 | .
CASRYRGPYEQYF | TGTGCAAGTCGCTACAGGGGACCCTACGAGCAGTACTTC | . | TRBJ2-7 | TRBV12-2 | .
CASSLGSGIQETQYF | TGTGCCAGCAGCTTAGGGTCAGGGATTCAAGAGACCCAGTACTTC | once | TRBJ2-5 | TRBV7-9 | .
CASSLERGQPQHF | TGTGCCAGCAGCTTAGAGAGGGGTCAGCCCCAGCATTTT | . | TRBJ1-5 | TRBV7-3 | .
CASSLATSGRTDTQYF | TGCGCCAGCAGCTTAGCAACTAGCGGGAGAACAGATACGCAGTATTTT | . | TRBJ2-3 | TRBV5-1 | TRBD2
CSLAEKETQYF | TGCAGCTTAGCGGAGAAAGAGACCCAGTACTTC | . | TRBJ2-5 | TRBV29-1 | .
CASTLRLAPYEQYF | TGTGCCAGCACCCTGAGGTTAGCTCCCTACGAGCAGTACTTC | . | TRBJ2-7 | TRBV6-1 | .
CASSAGTSGVTDTQYF | TGTGCCAGCAGCGCGGGGACTAGCGGGGTCACAGATACGCAGTATTTT | . | TRBJ2-3 | TRBV9 | TRBD2
CASSLGSLEAFF | TGTGCCAGCAGCTTAGGCAGTCTTGAAGCTTTCTTT | . | TRBJ1-1 | TRBV7-9 | .
CASSVGVGGPARETRYF | TGTGCCAGCAGCGTAGGGGTTGGCGGTCCGGCGAGGGAGACCCGGTACTTC | . | TRBJ2-5 | TRBV7-2 | .
CASSPDRQKNIQYF | TGTGCCAGCAGCCCGGACAGACAGAAAAACATTCAGTACTTC | . | TRBJ2-4 | TRBV7-2 | .
CASSLDTASGNTIYF | TGCGCCAGCAGCTTGGATACTGCCTCTGGAAACACCATATATTTT | few | TRBJ1-3 | TRBV5-1 | .
CASSLALRSSNTGELFF | TGTGCCAGCAGCTTAGCACTTAGGTCCTCGAACACCGGGGAGCTGTTTTTT | . | TRBJ2-2 | TRBV11-2 | .
CASSSGMGYNEQFF | TGTGCCAGCAGCTCCGGGATGGGGTACAATGAGCAGTTCTTC | . | TRBJ2-1 | TRBV5-6 | .
CASSLAPPSNYGYTF | TGTGCCAGCAGCCTCGCCCCGCCGTCTAACTATGGCTACACCTTC | . | TRBJ1-2 | TRBV5-8 | .
CASSITGTSGRGQYNEQFF | TGTGCCAGCTCGATAACCGGGACTAGCGGGAGAGGTCAGTACAATGAGCAGTTCTTC | . | TRBJ2-1 | TRBV18 | TRBD2
CATSPTSGGWGVTQYF | TGTGCCACCAGTCCTACTAGCGGGGGATGGGGGGTTACGCAGTATTTT | . | TRBJ2-3 | TRBV15 | TRBD2
CASSRDRGSGATQYF | TGTGCCAGCAGCCGAGACAGGGGTTCGGGAGCGACCCAGTACTTC | . | TRBJ2-5 | TRBV13 | TRBD1
CASSLPTEHEQYF | TGCGCCAGCAGCTTGCCTACAGAACACGAGCAGTACTTC | . | TRBJ2-7 | TRBV5-1 | .
CASSTGHNGYTF | TGTGCCAGCAGCACCGGACATAATGGCTACACCTTC | . | TRBJ1-2 | TRBV5-6 | .
CASSLAGGETQYF | TGTGCCAGCAGCTTAGCGGGAGGTGAGACCCAGTACTTC | . | TRBJ2-5 | TRBV7-9 | .
CASSLAGYSYEQYF | TGTGCCAGCAGCTTAGCAGGGTACTCCTACGAGCAGTACTTC | . | TRBJ2-7 | TRBV5-6 | .
CASSPGTGEGEQYF | TGTGCCAGCTCTCCCGGGACAGGGGAGGGCGAGCAGTACTTC | once | TRBJ2-7 | TRBV18 | TRBD1
CASSVDGTVYEQYF | TGTGCCAGCAGTGTGGACGGGACGGTCTACGAGCAGTACTTC | . | TRBJ2-7 | TRBV2 | .
CASSLDDRLMNTEAFF | TGTGCCAGCAGCTTGGATGACAGGCTCATGAACACTGAAGCTTTCTTT | . | TRBJ1-1 | TRBV5-8 | .
CASSFTLRLAANTGELFF | TGTGCCAGCAGTTTTACCCTTCGACTAGCGGCGAACACCGGGGAGCTGTTTTTT | . | TRBJ2-2 | TRBV27 | TRBD2
CASSATLGLGNEQFF | TGTGCCAGCAGCGCTACCTTGGGACTAGGCAATGAGCAGTTCTTC | . | TRBJ2-1 | TRBV9 | TRBD2
CASSERGRWDEKLFF | TGTGCCAGCAGCGAGAGGGGGCGCTGGGATGAAAAACTGTTTTTT | . | TRBJ1-4 | TRBV9 | TRBD1